What follows describes a single T cell receptor beta chain. Its target is unknown. This sample is part of a study of OX40 agonist ivuxolimab in advanced cancers. Notes on the study in general: Doses of 0.1 to 3.0 mg/kg were accompanied by clonal expansion of CD4+ and CD8+ blood T cells by week 6.

Sequenced by immunoSEQ multiplex PCR; TCRdb stores in-frame clones only, minus some. The repertoire consists of around 76,000 clones, with 85% occurring once and the leading ten covering about 0.57%. This CDR3 has 15 amino acids. The trim removed 4 bases at V and 4 bases at J, leaving 4 bases unmatched. Germline V gene sequence: CDR1 MNHNS, CDR2 SASEGT. Excluded were patients having autoimmune disease history or systemic immunosuppression. The V and J genes are TRBV6-1 and TRBJ1-6; TRBD1 aligns across 7 bases. The sequencing used CD4+ or CD8+ T cells sorted from blood, collected in a trial of the OX40 agonist ivuxolimab. This sequence was found in an adult with an advanced solid tumor such as melanoma, head and neck, liver or kidney cancer. The CDR3 nucleotides read TGTGCCAGCAGTGCAGGGGGGGATTATAATTCACCCCTCCACTTT. Protein product: CASSAGGDYNSPLHF.